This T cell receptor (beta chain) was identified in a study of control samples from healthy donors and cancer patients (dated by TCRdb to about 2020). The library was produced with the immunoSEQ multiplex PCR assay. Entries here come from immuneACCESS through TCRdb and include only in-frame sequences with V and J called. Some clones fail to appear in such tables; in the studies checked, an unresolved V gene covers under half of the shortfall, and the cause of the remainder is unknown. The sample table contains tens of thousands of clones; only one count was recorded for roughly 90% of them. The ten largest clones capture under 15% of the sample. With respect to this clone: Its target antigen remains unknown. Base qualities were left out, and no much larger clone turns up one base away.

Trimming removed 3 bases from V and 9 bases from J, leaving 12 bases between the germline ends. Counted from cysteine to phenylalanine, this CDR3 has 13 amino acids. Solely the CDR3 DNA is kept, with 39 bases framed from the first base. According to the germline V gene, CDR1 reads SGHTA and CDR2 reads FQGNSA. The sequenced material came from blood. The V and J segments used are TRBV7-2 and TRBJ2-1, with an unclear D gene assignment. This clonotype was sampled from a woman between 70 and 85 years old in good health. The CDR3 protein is CASSLPHSGEQFF. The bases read TGTGCCAGCAGCTTGCCCCATAGTGGTGAGCAGTTCTTC.